Listed below are T cell receptor beta chains from one sample, sequenced in a study of shared T cell receptors in the human thymus. Only in-frame clones appear in the TCRdb table, and some are missing; sequencing was by immunoSEQ multiplex PCR. The table includes roughly 660,000 clones, 70% to 90% detected once. The sample also formed part of further work on human thymus T cells.

The sequencing sample was made of thymocytes. These receptors were taken from a boy under two years old with a congenital heart defect. CDR3s include the opening cysteine and the closing phenylalanine or tryptophan. Each record gives: clone size, J gene, CDR3 length, D gene, V gene, CDR3 DNA, CDR3 protein. D genes are given only for firm matches. Rows may omit the clone size; those that give it use once, few, many or a size class.

>few|TRBJ1-4|11|-|TRBV10-3
TGTGCCATCAGTCGGGGTGAAAAACTGTTTTTT
CAISRGEKLFF
>-|TRBJ2-1|15|-|TRBV5-1
TGCGCCAGCAGCTTGGCTGGTAGCACGTACAATGAGCAGTTCTTC
CASSLAGSTYNEQFF
>few|TRBJ1-1|15|TRBD1|TRBV27
TGTGCCAGCAGTCCACACGCCGACAGGGACACTGAAGCTTTCTTT
CASSPHADRDTEAFF
>-|TRBJ2-5|13|-|TRBV15
TGTGCCACCAGCACCCGACTAGAAGAGACCCAGTACTTC
CATSTRLEETQYF
>once|TRBJ2-1|16|TRBD2|TRBV27
TGTGCCACCATATCAAGTCCGGGGAACGGACTAGCCAAGCAGTTCTTC
CATISSPGNGLAKQFF
>-|TRBJ2-1|18|-|TRBV4-3
TGCGCCAGCAGCCAAGACCCCGGGAGTCGGAGCTCCTACAATGAGCAGTTCTTC
CASSQDPGSRSSYNEQFF
>-|TRBJ2-1|14|-|TRBV30
TGTGCCTGGAGCCCCCGCCCAGGATTGAATGAGCAGTTCTTC
CAWSPRPGLNEQFF
>-|TRBJ1-1|17|TRBD1|TRBV4-3
TGCGCCAGCAGCCGGCAGGAGGGGACAGGGGTTAACACTGAAGCTTTCTTT
CASSRQEGTGVNTEAFF
>-|TRBJ2-1|15|TRBD1|TRBV9
TGTGCCAGCAGCGTAGGGGGACAGCGAAACAATGAGCAGTTCTTC
CASSVGGQRNNEQFF
>-|TRBJ1-5|17|TRBD1|TRBV7-2
TGTGCCAGCAGCCCAGAGACAGGGGCGAGTCGCAATCAGCCCCAGCATTTT
CASSPETGASRNQPQHF